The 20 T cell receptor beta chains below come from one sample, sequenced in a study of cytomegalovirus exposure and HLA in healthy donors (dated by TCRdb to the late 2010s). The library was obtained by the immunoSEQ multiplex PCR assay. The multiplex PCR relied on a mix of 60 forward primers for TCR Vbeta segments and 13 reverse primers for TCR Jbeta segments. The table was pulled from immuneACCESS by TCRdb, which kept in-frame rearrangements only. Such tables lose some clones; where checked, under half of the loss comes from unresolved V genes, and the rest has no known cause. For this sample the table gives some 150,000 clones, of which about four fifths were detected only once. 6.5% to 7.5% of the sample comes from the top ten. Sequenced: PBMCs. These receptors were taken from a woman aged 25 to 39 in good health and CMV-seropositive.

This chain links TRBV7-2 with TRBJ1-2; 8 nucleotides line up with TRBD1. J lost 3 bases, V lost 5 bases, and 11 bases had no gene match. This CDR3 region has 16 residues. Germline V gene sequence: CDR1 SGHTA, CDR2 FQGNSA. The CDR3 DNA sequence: TGTGCCAGCAGCCCCTTTGAGGGACAGGTGGACTATGGCTACACCTTC. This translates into CASSPFEGQVDYGYTF. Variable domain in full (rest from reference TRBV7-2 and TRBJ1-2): GAGVSQSPSNKVTEKGKDVELRCDPISGHTALYWYRQSLGQGLEFLIYFQGNSAPDKSGLPSDRFSAERTGGSVSTLTIQRTQQEDSAVYLCASSPFEGQVDYGYTFGSGTRLTVV.

As DNA, the CDR3 is TGTGCCAGCAGTTACTCGGCAACAGGGTGGACTGAAGCTTTCTTT. The encoded protein is CASSYSATGWTEAFF. The chain combines TRBV6-5 with TRBJ1-1; the D gene is possibly TRBD1 (6 bases). Between the trimmed V and J ends, which lost 0 bases and 5 bases, there was a span of 13 bases. The CDR3 extends over 15 amino acids. The germline gives CDR1 MNHEY, CDR2 SVGAGI.

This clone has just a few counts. In DNA, the CDR3 is TGTGCCAGCAGCCAAGATCTTCAGGGGGCGCGGGGCTACACCTTC. Translating it yields CASSQDLQGARGYTF. The chain employs TRBV4-2 and TRBJ1-2; 8 bases agree with TRBD1. Losses at the gene ends were 0 bases for V and 8 bases for J; bases not matched to a gene: 8. Germline assignment: CDR1 LGHNA and CDR2 YNFKEQ. CDR3 size: 15 residues.

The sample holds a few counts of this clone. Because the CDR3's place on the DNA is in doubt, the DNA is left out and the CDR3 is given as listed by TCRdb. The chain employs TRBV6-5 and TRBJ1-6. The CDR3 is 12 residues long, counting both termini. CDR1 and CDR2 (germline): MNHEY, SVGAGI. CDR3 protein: CASSTSGSPLHF.

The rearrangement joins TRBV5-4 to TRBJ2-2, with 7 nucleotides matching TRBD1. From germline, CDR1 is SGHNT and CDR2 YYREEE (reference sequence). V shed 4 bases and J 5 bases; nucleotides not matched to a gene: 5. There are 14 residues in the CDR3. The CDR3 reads CASSPGQITGELFF. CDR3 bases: TGTGCCAGCAGCCCGGGACAGATAACCGGGGAGCTGTTTTTT.

The CDR3 spells CASSSGGLSSYEQYF. In nucleotides, the CDR3 is TGCGCCAGCAGCTCCGGGGGGCTTAGCTCCTACGAGCAGTACTTC. The chain has TRBV4-3 and TRBJ2-7, with D perhaps matching TRBD2 (7 bases). The CDR3 is 15 residues long. The V end lost 5 bases, the J end lost 0 bases, and 14 bases lay between the germline ends. CDR1 and CDR2 from the germline V gene are LGHNA and YSLEER.

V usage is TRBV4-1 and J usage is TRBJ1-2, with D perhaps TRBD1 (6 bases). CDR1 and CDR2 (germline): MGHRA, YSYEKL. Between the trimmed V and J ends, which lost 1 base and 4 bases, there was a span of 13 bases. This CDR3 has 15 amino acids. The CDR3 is CASSQVQGATYGYTF. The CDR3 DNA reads TGCGCCAGCAGCCAAGTACAGGGAGCCACCTATGGCTACACCTTC.

The CDR3 nucleotides are TGTGCCACCAGCAGAGACAGGGGTTCGTACGAGCAGTACTTC. Translated: CATSRDRGSYEQYF. The rearrangement links TRBV15 to TRBJ2-7; possible D gene TRBD1, 6 bases. There are 14 residues in the CDR3. The V end lost 0 bases, the J end lost 4 bases, and 10 bases lay between the germline ends. Germline V lookup: CDR1 LNHNV, CDR2 YYDKDF (reference sequence). The full variable domain, rest sourced from reference TRBV15 and TRBJ2-7, is DAMVIQNPRYQVTQFGKPVTLSCSQTLNHNVMYWYQQKSSQAPKLLFHYYDKDFNNEADTPDNFQSRRPNTSFCFLDIRSPGLGDTAMYLCATSRDRGSYEQYFGPGTRLTVT.

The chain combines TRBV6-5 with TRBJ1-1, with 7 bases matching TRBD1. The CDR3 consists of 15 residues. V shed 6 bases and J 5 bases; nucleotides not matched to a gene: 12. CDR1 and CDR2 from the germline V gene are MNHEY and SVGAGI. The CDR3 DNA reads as TGTGCCAGCAGACCCCACGACAGGGTAGGAACTGAAGCTTTCTTT. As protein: CASRPHDRVGTEAFF.

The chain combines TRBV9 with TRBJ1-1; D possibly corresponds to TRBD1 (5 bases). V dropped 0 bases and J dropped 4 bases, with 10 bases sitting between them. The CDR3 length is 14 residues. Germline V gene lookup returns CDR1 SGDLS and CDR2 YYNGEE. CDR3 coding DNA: TGTGCCAGCAGCGTAGGCGGGGCGTCCACTGAAGCTTTCTTT. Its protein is CASSVGGASTEAFF.

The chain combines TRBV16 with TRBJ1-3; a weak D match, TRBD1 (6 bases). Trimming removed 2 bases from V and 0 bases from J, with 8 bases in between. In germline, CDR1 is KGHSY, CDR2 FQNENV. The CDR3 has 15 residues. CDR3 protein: CASSQEGVSGNTIYF. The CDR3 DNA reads TGTGCCAGCAGCCAAGAGGGGGTCTCTGGAAACACCATATATTTT.

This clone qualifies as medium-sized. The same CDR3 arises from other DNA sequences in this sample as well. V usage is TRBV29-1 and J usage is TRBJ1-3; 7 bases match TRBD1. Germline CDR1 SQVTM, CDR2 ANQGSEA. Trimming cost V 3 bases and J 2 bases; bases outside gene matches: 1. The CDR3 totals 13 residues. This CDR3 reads CSVEQGAGNTIYF. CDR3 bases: TGCAGCGTTGAGCAGGGGGCTGGAAACACCATATATTTT.

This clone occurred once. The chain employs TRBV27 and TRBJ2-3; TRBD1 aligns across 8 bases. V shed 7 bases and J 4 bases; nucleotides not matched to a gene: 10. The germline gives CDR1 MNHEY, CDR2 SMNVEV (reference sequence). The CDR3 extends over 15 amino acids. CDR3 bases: TGTGCCAGCACCTCGACAGGGGTATGGGCAGATACGCAGTATTTT. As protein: CASTSTGVWADTQYF.

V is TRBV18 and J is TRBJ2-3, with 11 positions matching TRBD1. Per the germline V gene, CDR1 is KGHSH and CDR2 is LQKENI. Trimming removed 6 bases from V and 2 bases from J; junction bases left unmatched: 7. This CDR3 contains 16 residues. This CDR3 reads CASSGQGALVTDTQYF. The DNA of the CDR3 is TGTGCCAGCTCTGGACAGGGGGCCTTAGTCACAGATACGCAGTATTTT.

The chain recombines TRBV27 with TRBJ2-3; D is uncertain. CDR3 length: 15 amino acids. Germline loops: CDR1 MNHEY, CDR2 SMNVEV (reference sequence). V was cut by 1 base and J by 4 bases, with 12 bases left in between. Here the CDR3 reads CASSLYGSTADTQYF. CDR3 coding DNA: TGTGCCAGCAGTTTATACGGTAGTACAGCAGATACGCAGTATTTT.

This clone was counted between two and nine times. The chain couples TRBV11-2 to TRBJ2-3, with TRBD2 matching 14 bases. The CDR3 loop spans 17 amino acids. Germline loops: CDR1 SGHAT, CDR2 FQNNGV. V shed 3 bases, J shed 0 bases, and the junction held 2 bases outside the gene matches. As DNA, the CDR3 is TGTGCCAGCAGCTTGACTAGCGGGGGGGCCAGCACAGATACGCAGTATTTT. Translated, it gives CASSLTSGGASTDTQYF.

CDR3 in DNA: TGTGCCAGCAGCCATCGGGACAGGGGGTTCTACGAGCAGTACTTC. Translating it yields CASSHRDRGFYEQYF. The chain joins TRBV7-2 to TRBJ2-7, with TRBD1 matching over 11 bases. The germline gives CDR1 SGHTA, CDR2 FQGNSA. The CDR3 consists of 15 residues. V shed 5 bases, J shed 3 bases, and the junction held 6 bases outside the gene matches.

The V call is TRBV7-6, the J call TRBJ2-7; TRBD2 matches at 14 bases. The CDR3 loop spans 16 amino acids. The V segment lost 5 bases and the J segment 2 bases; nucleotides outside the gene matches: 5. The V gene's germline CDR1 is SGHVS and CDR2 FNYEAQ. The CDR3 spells CASSRGTSGGPYEQYF. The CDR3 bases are TGTGCCAGCAGCCGGGGGACTAGCGGGGGACCCTACGAGCAGTACTTC.

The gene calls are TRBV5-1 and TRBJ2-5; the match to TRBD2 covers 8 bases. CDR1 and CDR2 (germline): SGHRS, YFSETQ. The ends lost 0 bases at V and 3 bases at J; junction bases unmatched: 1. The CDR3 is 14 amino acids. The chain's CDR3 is CASSLGSGEETQYF. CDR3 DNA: TGCGCCAGCAGCTTGGGTAGCGGGGAAGAGACCCAGTACTTC. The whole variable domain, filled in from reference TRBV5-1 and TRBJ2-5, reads KAGVTQTPRYLIKTRGQQVTLSCSPISGHRSVSWYQQTPGQGLQFLFEYFSETQRNKGNFPGRFSGRQFSNSRSEMNVSTLELGDSALYLCASSLGSGEETQYFGPGTRLLVL.

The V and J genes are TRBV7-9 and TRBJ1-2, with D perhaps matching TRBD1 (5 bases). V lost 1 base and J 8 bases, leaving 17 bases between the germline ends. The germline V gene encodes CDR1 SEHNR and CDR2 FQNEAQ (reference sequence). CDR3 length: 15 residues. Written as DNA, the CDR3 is TGTGCCAGCAGCTTAGTCTCGGCAGGGCTGGGAGGCTACACCTTC. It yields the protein CASSLVSAGLGGYTF.